This T cell receptor (beta chain) is drawn from a study of cytomegalovirus exposure and HLA in healthy donors. Study background: The same platform used for the 600 to 750 first-cohort repertoires was also used for the approximately 120 validation repertoires, as a later analysis reported.

Regarding this clone: Its matching antigen is unknown.

CDR3 length: 15 residues. V lost 4 bases and J 1 base, leaving 14 bases between the germline ends. Germline V gene sequence: CDR1 SGHRS, CDR2 YFSETQ. Method: immunoSEQ multiplex PCR; TCRdb's copy keeps in-frame clones and lacks some. This sample has about 130,000 clones, with 89% found just once. Study results and caveats: Cytomegalovirus-associated TCR beta chains were listed, numbering roughly 150.

The V call is TRBV5-1, the J call TRBJ1-2; D remains ambiguous. The sample comprised PBMCs. The TCR was taken from a woman younger than 30 in good health and CMV-seropositive. The CDR3 DNA is TGCGCCAGCAGCCGGGAGGGTCACTATAACTATGGCTACACCTTC. Translated: CASSREGHYNYGYTF.